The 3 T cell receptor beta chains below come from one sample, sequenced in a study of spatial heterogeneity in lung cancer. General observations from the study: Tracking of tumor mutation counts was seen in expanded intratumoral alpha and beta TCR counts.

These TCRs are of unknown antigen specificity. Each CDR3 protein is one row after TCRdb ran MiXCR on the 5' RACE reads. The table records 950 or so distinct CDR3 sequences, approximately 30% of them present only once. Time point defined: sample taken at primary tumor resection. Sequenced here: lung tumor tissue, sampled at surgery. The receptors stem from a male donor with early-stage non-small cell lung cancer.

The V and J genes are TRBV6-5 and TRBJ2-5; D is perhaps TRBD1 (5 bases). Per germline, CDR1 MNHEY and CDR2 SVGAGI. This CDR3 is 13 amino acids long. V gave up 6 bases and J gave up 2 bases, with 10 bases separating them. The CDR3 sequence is CASRTPGQETQYF. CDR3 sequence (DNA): TGTGCCAGCAGGACCCCAGGGCAAGAGACCCAGTACTTC.

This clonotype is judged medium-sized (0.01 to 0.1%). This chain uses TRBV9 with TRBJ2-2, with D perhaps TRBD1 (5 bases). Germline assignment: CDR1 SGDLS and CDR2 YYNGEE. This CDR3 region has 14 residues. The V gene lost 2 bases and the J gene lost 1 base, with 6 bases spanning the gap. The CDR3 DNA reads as TGTGCCAGCAGCGTTGGACAGAACACCGGGGAGCTGTTTTTT. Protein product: CASSVGQNTGELFF.

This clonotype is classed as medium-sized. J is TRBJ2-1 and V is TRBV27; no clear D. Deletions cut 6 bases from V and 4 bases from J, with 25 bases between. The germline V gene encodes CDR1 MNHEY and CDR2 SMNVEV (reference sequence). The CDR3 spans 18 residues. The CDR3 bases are TGTGCCAGCAGCTTAACAACTCCTGGGTCGGTGGGATACAATGAGCAGTTCTTC. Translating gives CASSLTTPGSVGYNEQFF.